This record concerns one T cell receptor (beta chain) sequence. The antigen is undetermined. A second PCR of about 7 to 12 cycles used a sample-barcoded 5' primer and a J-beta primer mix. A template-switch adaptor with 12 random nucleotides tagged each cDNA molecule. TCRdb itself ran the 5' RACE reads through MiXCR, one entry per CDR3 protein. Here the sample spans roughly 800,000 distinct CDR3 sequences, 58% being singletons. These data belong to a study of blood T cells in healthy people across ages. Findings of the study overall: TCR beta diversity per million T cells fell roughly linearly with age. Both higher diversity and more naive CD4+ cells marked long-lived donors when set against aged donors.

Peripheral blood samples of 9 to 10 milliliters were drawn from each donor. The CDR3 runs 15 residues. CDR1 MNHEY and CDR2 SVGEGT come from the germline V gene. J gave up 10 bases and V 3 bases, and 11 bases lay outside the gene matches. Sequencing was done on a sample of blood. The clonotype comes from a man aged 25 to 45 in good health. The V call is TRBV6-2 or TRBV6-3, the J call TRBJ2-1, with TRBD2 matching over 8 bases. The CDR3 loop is CASSYPGLGIREQFF. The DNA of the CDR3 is TGTGCCAGCAGTTATCCGGGACTAGGGATCCGCGAGCAGTTCTTC.